A single sample gave rise to the 3 T cell receptor beta chains below, sequenced in a study of CD8 T cells in ankylosing spondylitis. TCRdb redid the calling of the 5' RACE reads with MiXCR, one entry per CDR3 protein. The sample includes fewer than 750,000 distinct CDR3 sequences, around 17% of them seen just once. Antigens for these TCRs are unknown. Study-wide results and caveats: Blood from ankylosing spondylitis patients appeared to carry a characteristic roughly eight-variant TCR beta motif.

Sample: blood, either unsorted or a sorted T cell fraction (not recorded which). The receptor set was obtained from a male donor with ankylosing spondylitis.

This clonotype was seen a handful of times. This chain links TRBV5-1 with TRBJ1-6, with TRBD1 matching over 10 bases. V was pared by 4 bases and J by 6 bases, with 7 bases of the junction left unmatched. The V gene's germline CDR1 is SGHRS and CDR2 YFSETQ. This CDR3 has 16 residues. CDR3 DNA sequence: TGCGCCAGCAGCCTCCGGGACAGGGGTGGTAATTCACCCCTCCACTTT. Amino acid sequence: CASSLRDRGGNSPLHF. The variable domain in full, completed from reference TRBV5-1 and TRBJ1-6, reads KAGVTQTPRYLIKTRGQQVTLSCSPISGHRSVSWYQQTPGQGLQFLFEYFSETQRNKGNFPGRFSGRQFSNSRSEMNVSTLELGDSALYLCASSLRDRGGNSPLHFGNGTRLTVT.

This clonotype has only a few counts. The J gene is TRBJ1-6, the V gene TRBV6-5, with unresolved D. The CDR3 covers 16 residues. The V end was cut by 0 bases, the J end by 5 bases, with 11 bases between. The germline CDR1 and CDR2 sequences are MNHEY and SVGAGI. The CDR3 protein is CASSYSLWRDNSPLHF. CDR3 in DNA: TGTGCCAGCAGTTACTCGCTGTGGCGGGATAATTCACCCCTCCACTTT.

This clonotype was seen once. The rearrangement uses TRBV7-3 and TRBJ2-5; D remains ambiguous. The germline V and J ends were trimmed by 2 bases and 1 base, with 8 bases remaining between them. CDR3 length equals 14 residues. Looked up from germline, CDR1 is SGHTA and CDR2 is FQGTGA. The DNA of the CDR3 is TGTGCCAGCAGCTTACACCACAGCCAAGAGACCCAGTACTTC. This sequence encodes CASSLHHSQETQYF.